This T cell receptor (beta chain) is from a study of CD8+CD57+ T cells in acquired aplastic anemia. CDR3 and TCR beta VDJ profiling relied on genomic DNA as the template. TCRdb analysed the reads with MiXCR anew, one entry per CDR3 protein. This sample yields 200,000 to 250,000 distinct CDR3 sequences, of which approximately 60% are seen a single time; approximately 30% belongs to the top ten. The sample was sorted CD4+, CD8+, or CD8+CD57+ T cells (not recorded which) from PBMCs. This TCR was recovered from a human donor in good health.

The CDR3 region is CASSLGGTGRSYEQYF. CDR3 sequence (DNA): TGTGCCAGCAGCTTAGGTGGGACAGGGAGGTCCTACGAGCAGTACTTC. The J gene is TRBJ2-7, the V gene TRBV7-9; 9 bases fit TRBD1. The CDR3 is 16 residues long. Germline assignment: CDR1 SEHNR and CDR2 FQNEAQ (reference sequence). With V trimmed by 1 base and J by 1 base, 5 bases remained unmatched.